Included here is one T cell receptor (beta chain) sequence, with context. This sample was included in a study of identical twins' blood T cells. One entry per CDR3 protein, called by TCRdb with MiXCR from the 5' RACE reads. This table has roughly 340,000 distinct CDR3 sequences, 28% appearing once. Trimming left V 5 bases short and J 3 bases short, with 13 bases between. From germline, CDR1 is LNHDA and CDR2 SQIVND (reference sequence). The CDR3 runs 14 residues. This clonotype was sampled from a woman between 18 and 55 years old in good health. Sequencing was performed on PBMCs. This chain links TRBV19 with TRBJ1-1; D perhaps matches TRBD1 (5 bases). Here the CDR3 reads CASSYRGLDTEAFF. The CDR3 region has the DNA TGTGCCAGTAGTTATCGGGGGTTGGACACTGAAGCTTTCTTT.